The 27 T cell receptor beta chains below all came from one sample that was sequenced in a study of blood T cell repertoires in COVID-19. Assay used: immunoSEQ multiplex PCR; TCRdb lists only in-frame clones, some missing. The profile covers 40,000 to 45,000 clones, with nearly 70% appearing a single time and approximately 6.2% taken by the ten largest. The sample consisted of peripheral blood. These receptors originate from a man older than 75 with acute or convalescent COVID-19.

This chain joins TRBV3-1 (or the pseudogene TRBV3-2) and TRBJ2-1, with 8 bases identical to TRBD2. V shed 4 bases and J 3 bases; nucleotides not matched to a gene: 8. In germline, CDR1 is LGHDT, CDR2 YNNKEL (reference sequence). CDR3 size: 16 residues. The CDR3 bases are TGTGCCAGCAGCCCCCCCCCAGCGGGAGACTACAATGAGCAGTTCTTC. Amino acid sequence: CASSPPPAGDYNEQFF.

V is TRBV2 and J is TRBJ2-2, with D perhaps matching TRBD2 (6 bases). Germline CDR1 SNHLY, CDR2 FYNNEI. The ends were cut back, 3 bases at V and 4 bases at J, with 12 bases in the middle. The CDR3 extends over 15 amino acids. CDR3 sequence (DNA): TGTGCCAGCAGTGATCTTTTGGGGGGCACCGGGGAGCTGTTTTTT. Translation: CASSDLLGGTGELFF.

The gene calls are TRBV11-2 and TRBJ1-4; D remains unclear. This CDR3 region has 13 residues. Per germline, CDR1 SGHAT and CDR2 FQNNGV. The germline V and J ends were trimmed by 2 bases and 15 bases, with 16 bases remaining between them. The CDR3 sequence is CASSLQVFGGMFF. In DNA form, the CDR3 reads TGTGCCAGCAGCTTACAAGTGTTTGGAGGGATGTTTTTT.

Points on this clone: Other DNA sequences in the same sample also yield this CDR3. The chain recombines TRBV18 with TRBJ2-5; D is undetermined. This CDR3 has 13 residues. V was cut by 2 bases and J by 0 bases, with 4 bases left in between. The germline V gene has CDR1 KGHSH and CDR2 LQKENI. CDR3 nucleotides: TGTGCCAGCTCACCAGAGTACCAAGAGACCCAGTACTTC. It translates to CASSPEYQETQYF. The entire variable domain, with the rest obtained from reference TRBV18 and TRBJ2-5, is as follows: NAGVMQNPRHLVRRRGQEARLRCSPMKGHSHVYWYRQLPEEGLKFMVYLQKENIIDESGMPKERFSAEFPKEGPSILRIQQVVRGDSAAYFCASSPEYQETQYFGPGTRLLVL.

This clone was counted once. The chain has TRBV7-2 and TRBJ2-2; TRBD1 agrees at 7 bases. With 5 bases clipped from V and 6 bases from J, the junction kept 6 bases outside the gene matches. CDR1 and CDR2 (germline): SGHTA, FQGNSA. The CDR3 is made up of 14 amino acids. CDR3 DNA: TGTGCCAGCAGCGCCCCGACAGGGTCCGGGGAGCTGTTTTTT. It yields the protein CASSAPTGSGELFF.

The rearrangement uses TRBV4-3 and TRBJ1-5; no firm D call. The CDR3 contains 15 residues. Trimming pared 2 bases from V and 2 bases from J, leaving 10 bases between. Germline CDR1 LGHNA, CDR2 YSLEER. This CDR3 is CASSQSVTGNQPQHF. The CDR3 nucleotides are TGCGCCAGCAGCCAATCTGTAACAGGCAATCAGCCCCAGCATTTT.

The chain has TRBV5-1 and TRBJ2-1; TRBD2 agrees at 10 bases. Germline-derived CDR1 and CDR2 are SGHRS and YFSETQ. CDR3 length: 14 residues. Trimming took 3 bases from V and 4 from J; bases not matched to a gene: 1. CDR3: CASSWTSGYNEQFF. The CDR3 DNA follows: TGCGCCAGCAGCTGGACTAGCGGATACAATGAGCAGTTCTTC.

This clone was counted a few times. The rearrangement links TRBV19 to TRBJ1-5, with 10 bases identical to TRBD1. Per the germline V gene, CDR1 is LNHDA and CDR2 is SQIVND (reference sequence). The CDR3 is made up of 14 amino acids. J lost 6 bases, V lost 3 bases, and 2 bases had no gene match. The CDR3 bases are TGTGCCAGTAGTATGAGGGACAGGGGTCAGCCCCAGCATTTT. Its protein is CASSMRDRGQPQHF.

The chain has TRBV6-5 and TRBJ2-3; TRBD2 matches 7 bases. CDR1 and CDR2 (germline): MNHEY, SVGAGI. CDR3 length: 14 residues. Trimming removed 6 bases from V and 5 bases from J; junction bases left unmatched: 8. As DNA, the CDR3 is TGTGCCAGCAGCCTAGCGGAAACCAGAGATACGCAGTATTTT. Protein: CASSLAETRDTQYF.

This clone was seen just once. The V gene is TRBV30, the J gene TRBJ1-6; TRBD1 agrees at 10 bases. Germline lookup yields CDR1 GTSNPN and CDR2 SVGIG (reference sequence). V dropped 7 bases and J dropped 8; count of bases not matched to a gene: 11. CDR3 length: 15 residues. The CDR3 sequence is CASGQGDLLDSPLHF. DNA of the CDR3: TGTGCCTCTGGACAGGGGGACCTTCTGGATTCACCCCTCCACTTT.

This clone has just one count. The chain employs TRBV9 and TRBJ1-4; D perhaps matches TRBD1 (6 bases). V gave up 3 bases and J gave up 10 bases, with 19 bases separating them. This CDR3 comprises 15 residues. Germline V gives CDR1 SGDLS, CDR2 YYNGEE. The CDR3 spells CASSDHPDTRGKLFF. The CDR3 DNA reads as TGTGCCAGCAGCGACCACCCGGACACCAGGGGAAAACTGTTTTTT.

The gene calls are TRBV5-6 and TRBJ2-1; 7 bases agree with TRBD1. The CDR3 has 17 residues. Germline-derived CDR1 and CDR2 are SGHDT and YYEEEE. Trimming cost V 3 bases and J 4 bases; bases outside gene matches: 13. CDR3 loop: CASSSTFYGTAYNEQFF. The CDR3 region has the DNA TGTGCCAGCAGCTCGACCTTCTACGGGACAGCGTACAATGAGCAGTTCTTC.

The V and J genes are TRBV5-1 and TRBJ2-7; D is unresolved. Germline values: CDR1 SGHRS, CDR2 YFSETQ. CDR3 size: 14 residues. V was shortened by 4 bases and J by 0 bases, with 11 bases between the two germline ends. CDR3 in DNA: TGCGCCAGCAGCGCAAGCCTTAGCTCCTACGAGCAGTACTTC. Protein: CASSASLSSYEQYF.

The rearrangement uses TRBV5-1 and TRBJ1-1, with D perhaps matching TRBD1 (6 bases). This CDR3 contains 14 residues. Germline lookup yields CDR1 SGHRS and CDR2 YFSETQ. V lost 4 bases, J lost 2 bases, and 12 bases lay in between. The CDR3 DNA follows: TGCGCCAGCAGCCCAGGGGTCACCAACACTGAAGCTTTCTTT. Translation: CASSPGVTNTEAFF.

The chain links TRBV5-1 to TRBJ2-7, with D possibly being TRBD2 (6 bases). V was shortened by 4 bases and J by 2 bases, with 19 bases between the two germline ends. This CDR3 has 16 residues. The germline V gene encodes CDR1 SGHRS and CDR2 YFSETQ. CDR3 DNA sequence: TGCGCCAGCAGCCCCGGGACTCTACTAATACCCTACGAGCAGTACTTC. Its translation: CASSPGTLLIPYEQYF.

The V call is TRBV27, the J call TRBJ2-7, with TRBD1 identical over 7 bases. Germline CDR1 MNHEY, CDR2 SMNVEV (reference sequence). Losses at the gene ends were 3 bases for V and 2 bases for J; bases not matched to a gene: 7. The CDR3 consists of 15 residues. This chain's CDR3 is CASSLRGQGAYEQYF. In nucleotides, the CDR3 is TGTGCCAGCAGTTTGAGGGGGCAGGGAGCCTACGAGCAGTACTTC.

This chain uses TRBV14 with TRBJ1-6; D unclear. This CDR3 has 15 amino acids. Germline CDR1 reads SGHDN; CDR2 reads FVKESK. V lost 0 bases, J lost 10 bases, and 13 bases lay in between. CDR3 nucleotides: TGTGCCAGCAGCCAAGATCAGGTCTCGTCCTCACCCCTCCACTTT. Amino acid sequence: CASSQDQVSSSPLHF.

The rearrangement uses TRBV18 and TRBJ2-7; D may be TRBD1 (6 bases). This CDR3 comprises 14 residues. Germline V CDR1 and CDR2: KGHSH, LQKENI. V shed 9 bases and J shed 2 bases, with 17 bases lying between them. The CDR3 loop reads CASRVGTGTYEQYF. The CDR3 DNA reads TGTGCCAGTCGTGTGGGTACAGGGACCTACGAGCAGTACTTC.

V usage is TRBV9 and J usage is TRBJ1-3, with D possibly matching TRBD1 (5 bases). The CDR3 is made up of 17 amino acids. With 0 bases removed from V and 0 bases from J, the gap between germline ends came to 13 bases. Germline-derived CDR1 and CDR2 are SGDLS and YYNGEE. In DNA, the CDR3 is TGTGCCAGCAGCGTAGCTGGAGGAGGGGACTCTGGAAACACCATATATTTT. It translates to CASSVAGGGDSGNTIYF.

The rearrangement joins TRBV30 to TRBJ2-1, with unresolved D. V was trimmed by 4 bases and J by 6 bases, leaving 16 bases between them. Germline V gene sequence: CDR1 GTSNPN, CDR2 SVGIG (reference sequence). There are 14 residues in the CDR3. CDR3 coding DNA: TGTGCCTGGAATCCCGCGGAAGGCGGCAATGAGCAGTTCTTC. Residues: CAWNPAEGGNEQFF.

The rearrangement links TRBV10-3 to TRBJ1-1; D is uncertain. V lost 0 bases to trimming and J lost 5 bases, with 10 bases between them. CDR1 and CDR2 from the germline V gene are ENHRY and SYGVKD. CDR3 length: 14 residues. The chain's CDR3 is CAISESKRETEAFF. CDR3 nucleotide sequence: TGTGCCATCAGTGAGTCGAAGAGGGAAACTGAAGCTTTCTTT.

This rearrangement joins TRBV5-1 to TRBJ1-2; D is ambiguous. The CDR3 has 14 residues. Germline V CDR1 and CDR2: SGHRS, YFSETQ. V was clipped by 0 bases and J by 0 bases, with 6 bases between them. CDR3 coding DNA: TGCGCCAGCAGCTTGGACGGTTCTAACTATGGCTACACCTTC. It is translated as CASSLDGSNYGYTF. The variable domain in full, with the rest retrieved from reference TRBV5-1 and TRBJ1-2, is KAGVTQTPRYLIKTRGQQVTLSCSPISGHRSVSWYQQTPGQGLQFLFEYFSETQRNKGNFPGRFSGRQFSNSRSEMNVSTLELGDSALYLCASSLDGSNYGYTFGSGTRLTVV.

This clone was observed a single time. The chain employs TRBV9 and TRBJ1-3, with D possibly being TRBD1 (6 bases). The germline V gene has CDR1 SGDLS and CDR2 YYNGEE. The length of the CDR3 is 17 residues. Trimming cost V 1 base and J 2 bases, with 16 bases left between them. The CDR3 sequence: CASSVRQGFSPGNTIYF. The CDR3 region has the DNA TGTGCCAGCAGCGTAAGGCAGGGGTTCTCGCCTGGAAACACCATATATTTT.

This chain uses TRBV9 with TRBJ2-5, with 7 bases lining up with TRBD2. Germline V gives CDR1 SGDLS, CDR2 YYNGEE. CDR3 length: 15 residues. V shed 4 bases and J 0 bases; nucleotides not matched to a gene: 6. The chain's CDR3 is CASSPTSQYQETQYF. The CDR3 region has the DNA TGTGCCAGCAGCCCGACTAGCCAGTACCAAGAGACCCAGTACTTC.

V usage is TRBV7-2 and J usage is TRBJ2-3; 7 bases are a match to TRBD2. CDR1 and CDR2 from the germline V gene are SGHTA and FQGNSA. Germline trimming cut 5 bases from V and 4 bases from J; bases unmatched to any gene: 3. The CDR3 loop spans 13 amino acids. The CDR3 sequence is CASSPSGPDTQYF. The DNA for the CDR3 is TGTGCCAGCAGCCCTAGCGGCCCAGATACGCAGTATTTT.

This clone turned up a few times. The CDR3 region has the DNA TGTGCCAGCTCACAGTCCGGGGAGGGCACAGATACGCAGTATTTT. Residues: CASSQSGEGTDTQYF. The chain is built from TRBV18 and TRBJ2-3, with a weak D call TRBD2 (6 bases). CDR3 length: 15 amino acids. Germline V gene sequence: CDR1 KGHSH, CDR2 LQKENI. V lost 4 bases and J 1 base, leaving 12 bases between the germline ends.

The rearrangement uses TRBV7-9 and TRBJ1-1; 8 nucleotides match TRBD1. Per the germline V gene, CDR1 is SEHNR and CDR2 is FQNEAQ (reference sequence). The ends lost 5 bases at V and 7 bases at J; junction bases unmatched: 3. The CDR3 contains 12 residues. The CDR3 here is CASSTTGDEAFF. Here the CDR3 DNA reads TGTGCCAGCAGCACGACAGGGGATGAAGCTTTCTTT.